This T cell receptor (beta chain) was identified in a study of OX40 agonist ivuxolimab in advanced cancers. Study-level background: The patients got ivuxolimab, which is an agonistic anti-OX40 (CD134) antibody.

The table came from immunoSEQ multiplex PCR; TCRdb's copy has only in-frame clones and leaves some out. The table shows under 50,000 clones, with roughly 80% occurring only once. The CDR3 runs to 15 residues. V shed 5 bases and J shed 4 bases, with 21 bases lying between them. Germline V gene lookup returns CDR1 GTSNPN and CDR2 SVGIG (reference sequence). This receptor was identified in an adult with an advanced solid tumor such as melanoma, head and neck, liver or kidney cancer. The sequencing here drew on CD4+ or CD8+ T cells sorted from blood, taken in a trial of the OX40 agonist ivuxolimab. The chain joins TRBV30 to TRBJ2-7, with D perhaps assigned TRBD1 or TRBD2 (5 bases each). The CDR3 protein is CAWAQDSRGPYEQYF. Written as DNA, the CDR3 is TGTGCCTGGGCCCAGGACTCCCGGGGCCCGTACGAGCAGTACTTC. The complete variable domain, with remaining parts taken from reference TRBV30 and TRBJ2-7, reads SQTIHQWPATLVQPVGSPLSLECTVEGTSNPNLYWYRQAAGRGLQLLFYSVGIGQISSEVPQNLSASRPQDRQFILSSKKLLLSDSGFYLCAWAQDSRGPYEQYFGPGTRLTVT.